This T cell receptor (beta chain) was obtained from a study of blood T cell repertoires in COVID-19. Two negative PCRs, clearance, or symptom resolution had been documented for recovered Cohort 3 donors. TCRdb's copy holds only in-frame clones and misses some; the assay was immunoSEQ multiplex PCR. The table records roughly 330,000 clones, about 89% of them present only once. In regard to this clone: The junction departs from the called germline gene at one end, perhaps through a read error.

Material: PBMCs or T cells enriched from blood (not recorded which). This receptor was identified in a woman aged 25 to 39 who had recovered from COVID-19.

This CDR3 is CSASQGGEGHRLF. The DNA for the CDR3 is TGCAGTGCTAGTCAGGGGGGAGAAGGGCATCGACTTTTC. The chain carries TRBV20-1 and TRBJ2-7; TRBD1 might be the D (7 bases). The germline CDR1 and CDR2 sequences are DFQATT and SNEGSKA (reference sequence). CDR3 length: 13 residues.